A selection of T cell receptor beta chains follows, all from one sample in a study of OX40 agonist ivuxolimab in advanced cancers. TCRdb's table, derived via immunoSEQ multiplex PCR, lists solely in-frame clones and lacks some. The sample includes roughly 62,000 clones, 85% of them seen just once. The source was CD4+ or CD8+ T cells sorted from blood, collected in a trial of the OX40 agonist ivuxolimab. The origin of the receptors is an adult with an advanced solid tumor such as melanoma, head and neck, liver or kidney cancer. The CDR3 runs from the conserved cysteine through the conserved F or W. Fields, in order: clone size, D gene, V gene, J gene, CDR3 protein, CDR3 DNA. D genes are given only for firm matches. Rows may omit the clone size; those that give it use once, few, many or a size class.

-	-	TRBV4-1	TRBJ2-3	CASSQDPGATDTQYF	TGCGCCAGCAGCCAAGATCCAGGGGCCACAGATACGCAGTATTTT
-	-	TRBV2	TRBJ1-6	CASRTRGGHNSPLHF	TGTGCCAGCAGGACGAGAGGGGGACATAATTCACCCCTCCACTTT
-	TRBD1	TRBV19	TRBJ2-7	CATQVPGQGTYEQYF	TGTGCCACCCAAGTCCCGGGACAGGGGACTTACGAGCAGTACTTC
-	TRBD2	TRBV27	TRBJ2-3	CASIPFSGSGTDTQYF	TGTGCCAGCATTCCTTTCAGCGGGAGTGGAACAGATACGCAGTATTTT
once	-	TRBV18	TRBJ2-7	CASSPPFGGPSSYEQYF	TGTGCCAGCTCACCACCATTTGGAGGCCCGAGCTCCTACGAGCAGTACTTC
once	-	TRBV2	TRBJ1-1	CASSSPWDKPLNTEAFF	TGTGCCAGCAGTTCCCCCTGGGACAAGCCTCTGAACACTGAAGCTTTCTTT
once	-	TRBV18	TRBJ2-2	CASSPPIGEGATGELFF	TGTGCCAGCTCACCACCCATAGGCGAAGGGGCTACCGGGGAGCTGTTTTTT
-	-	TRBV5-4	TRBJ1-4	CASSLRGNEKLFF	TGTGCCAGCAGCTTAAGGGGTAATGAAAAACTGTTTTTT
-	TRBD2	TRBV9	TRBJ2-3	CASSVGPSGDTDTQYF	TGTGCCAGCAGCGTCGGCCCTAGCGGCGACACAGATACGCAGTATTTT
-	TRBD1	TRBV14	TRBJ2-7	CASSPGDSWPYEQYF	TGTGCCAGCAGCCCAGGGGACAGCTGGCCTTACGAGCAGTACTTC
once	-	TRBV7-8	TRBJ1-5	CASSLQQSNQPQHF	TGTGCCAGCAGCCTACAACAAAGCAATCAGCCCCAGCATTTT
-	TRBD1	TRBV6-5	TRBJ2-2	CASSLTGWGTGELFF	TGTGCCAGCAGTCTGACAGGGTGGGGCACCGGGGAGCTGTTTTTT
-	TRBD2	TRBV9	TRBJ2-5	CASSVGPSGSQSQETQYF	TGTGCCAGCAGCGTCGGGCCTAGCGGGAGCCAAAGCCAAGAGACCCAGTACTTC
once	TRBD1	TRBV9	TRBJ1-1	CASSVQGDTEAFF	TGTGCCAGCAGCGTTCAGGGGGACACTGAAGCTTTCTTT
-	TRBD2	TRBV9	TRBJ2-1	CASSVASGGQYNEQFF	TGTGCCAGCAGCGTAGCCAGCGGGGGGCAGTACAATGAGCAGTTCTTC
-	-	TRBV7-6	TRBJ2-3	CASSLVGGRITDTQYF	TGTGCCAGCAGCTTAGTGGGGGGGCGCATCACAGATACGCAGTATTTT
-	-	TRBV5-4	TRBJ2-3	CASSPPPRSRGTDTQYF	TGTGCCAGCAGCCCCCCACCGAGGTCTCGGGGCACAGATACGCAGTATTTT
medium-sized	-	TRBV2	TRBJ1-5	CATQHRGNQPQHF	TGTGCCACCCAGCACAGGGGCAATCAGCCCCAGCATTTT
-	-	TRBV18	TRBJ1-1	CASSPAGNTEAFF	TGTGCCAGCTCACCTGCAGGGAACACTGAAGCTTTCTTT
-	TRBD1	TRBV5-1	TRBJ2-2	CASSSQTGGAGTGELFF	TGCGCCAGCAGCTCCCAGACAGGGGGCGCTGGCACCGGGGAGCTGTTTTTT
-	TRBD2	TRBV18	TRBJ2-1	CASSPPWSGRTNEQFF	TGTGCCAGCTCACCCCCGTGGAGCGGGAGGACGAATGAGCAGTTCTTC
-	-	TRBV19	TRBJ2-1	CASKRDFEYNEQFF	TGTGCCAGTAAACGGGACTTTGAGTACAATGAGCAGTTCTTC
-	TRBD2	TRBV5-4	TRBJ2-7	CASTPTSESYEQYF	TGTGCCAGCACCCCTACTAGCGAGTCCTACGAGCAGTACTTC
-	-	TRBV2	TRBJ2-3	CASSEGSTDTQYF	TGTGCCAGCAGTGAGGGGTCCACAGATACGCAGTATTTT
-	TRBD1	TRBV2	TRBJ1-5	CASSEKTGFSNQPQHF	TGTGCCAGCAGTGAGAAGACAGGGTTCAGCAATCAGCCCCAGCATTTT
-	-	TRBV7-3	TRBJ1-1	CASSLTNRVTEAFF	TGTGCCAGCAGCTTAACTAACAGGGTCACTGAAGCTTTCTTT
once	-	TRBV6-6	TRBJ1-2	CASRGRSGGYTF	TGTGCCAGCAGAGGGCGGAGCGGAGGCTACACCTTC
-	-	TRBV6-6	TRBJ1-1	CASSARVWTEAFF	TGTGCCAGCAGTGCCAGGGTTTGGACTGAAGCTTTCTTT
once	-	TRBV11-2	TRBJ1-2	CASSLGGGNYGYTF	TGTGCCAGCAGCTTAGGCGGCGGGAACTATGGCTACACCTTC
few	-	TRBV6-6	TRBJ1-6	CASTRVPRNSPLHF	TGTGCCAGCACCAGAGTCCCTAGAAATTCACCCCTCCACTTT
-	TRBD1	TRBV7-9	TRBJ1-4	CASSSTGSEKLFF	TGTGCCAGCAGCTCGACAGGGTCCGAAAAACTGTTTTTT
-	-	TRBV6-5	TRBJ2-7	CASSYSQLAYEQYF	TGTGCCAGCAGTTACTCGCAGCTAGCATACGAGCAGTACTTC
-	-	TRBV28	TRBJ2-3	CASSPWGVSTDTQYF	TGTGCCAGCAGTCCTTGGGGGGTAAGCACAGATACGCAGTATTTT
-	-	TRBV7-2	TRBJ2-6	CASSPMVGAGANVLTF	TGTGCCAGCAGCCCGATGGTGGGGGCTGGGGCCAACGTCCTGACTTTC
-	-	TRBV7-2	TRBJ2-2	CASSLAGVKGGELFF	TGTGCCAGCAGCTTAGCGGGAGTAAAGGGCGGGGAGCTGTTTTTT
-	-	TRBV6-1	TRBJ2-7	CASSTRDGAYEQYF	TGTGCCAGCAGTACCCGGGACGGAGCCTACGAGCAGTACTTC
once	-	TRBV15	TRBJ2-2	CATSPGHNTGELFF	TGTGCCACCAGCCCGGGGCATAACACCGGGGAGCTGTTTTTT
-	-	TRBV10-3	TRBJ2-1	CAISETGLQNEQFF	TGTGCCATCAGTGAAACGGGCCTCCAGAATGAGCAGTTCTTC
-	-	TRBV7-9	TRBJ1-1	CASSFGDFTEAFF	TGTGCCAGCAGCTTTGGGGACTTCACTGAAGCTTTCTTT
-	-	TRBV2	TRBJ2-1	CASSGNRAVQQFF	TGTGCCAGCAGTGGGAACAGGGCGGTCCAGCAGTTCTTC